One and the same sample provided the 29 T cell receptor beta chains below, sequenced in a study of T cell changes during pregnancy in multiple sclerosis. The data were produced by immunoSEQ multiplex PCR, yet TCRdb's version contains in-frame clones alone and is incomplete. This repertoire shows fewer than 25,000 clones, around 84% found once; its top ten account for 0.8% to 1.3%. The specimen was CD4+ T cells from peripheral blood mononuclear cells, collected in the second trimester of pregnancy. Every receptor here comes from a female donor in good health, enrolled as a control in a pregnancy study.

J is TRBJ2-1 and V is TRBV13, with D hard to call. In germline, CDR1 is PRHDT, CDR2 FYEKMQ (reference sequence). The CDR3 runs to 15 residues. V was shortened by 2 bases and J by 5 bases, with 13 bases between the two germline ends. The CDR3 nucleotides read TGTGCCAGCAGCTTATTAACGTTTGAGAACAATGAGCAGTTCTTC. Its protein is CASSLLTFENNEQFF.

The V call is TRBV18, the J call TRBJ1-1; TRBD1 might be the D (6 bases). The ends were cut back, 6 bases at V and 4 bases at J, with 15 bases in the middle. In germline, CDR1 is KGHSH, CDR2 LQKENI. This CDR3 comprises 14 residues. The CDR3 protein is CASSPKGGVTEAFF. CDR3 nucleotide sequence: TGTGCCAGCTCCCCTAAAGGGGGGGTCACTGAAGCTTTCTTT.

In DNA, the CDR3 is TGTGCCAGCAGCTTAAGCCCACTAGGCACAGATACGCAGTATTTT. It codes for CASSLSPLGTDTQYF. The chain carries TRBV7-3 and TRBJ2-3; perhaps TRBD2 as D (5 bases). This CDR3 comprises 15 residues. Germline V gene sequence: CDR1 SGHTA, CDR2 FQGTGA. V shed 1 base and J shed 1 base, with 9 bases lying between them.

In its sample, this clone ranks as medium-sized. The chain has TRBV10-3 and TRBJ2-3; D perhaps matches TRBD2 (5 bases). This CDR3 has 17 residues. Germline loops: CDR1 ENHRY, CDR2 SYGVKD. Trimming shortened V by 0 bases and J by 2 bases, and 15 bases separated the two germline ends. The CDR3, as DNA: TGTGCCATCAGTGAGTCGTCGGGTCTAGCAATCACAGATACGCAGTATTTT. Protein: CAISESSGLAITDTQYF.

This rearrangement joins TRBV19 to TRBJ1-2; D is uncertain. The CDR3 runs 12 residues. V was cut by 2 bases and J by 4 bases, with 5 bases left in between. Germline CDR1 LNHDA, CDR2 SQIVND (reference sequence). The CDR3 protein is CASSISVYGYTF. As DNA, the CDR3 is TGTGCCAGTAGTATAAGCGTCTATGGCTACACCTTC.

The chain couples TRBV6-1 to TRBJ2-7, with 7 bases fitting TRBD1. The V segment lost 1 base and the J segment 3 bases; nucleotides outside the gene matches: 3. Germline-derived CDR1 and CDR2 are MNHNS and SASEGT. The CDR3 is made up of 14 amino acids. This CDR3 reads CASSEEQGSYEQYF. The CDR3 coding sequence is TGTGCCAGCAGTGAAGAACAGGGGAGCTACGAGCAGTACTTC.

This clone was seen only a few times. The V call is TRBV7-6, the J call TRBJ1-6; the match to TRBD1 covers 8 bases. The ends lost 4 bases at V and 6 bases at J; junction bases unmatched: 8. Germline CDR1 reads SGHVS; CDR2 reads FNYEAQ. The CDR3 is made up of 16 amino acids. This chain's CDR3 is CASSSHRQGSNSPLHF. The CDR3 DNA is TGTGCCAGCAGCTCCCATAGACAGGGGAGTAATTCACCCCTCCACTTT.

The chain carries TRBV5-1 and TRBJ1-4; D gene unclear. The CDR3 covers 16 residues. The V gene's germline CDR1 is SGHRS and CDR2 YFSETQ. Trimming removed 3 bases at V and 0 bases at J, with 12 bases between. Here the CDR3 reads CASSSLTSSTNEKLFF. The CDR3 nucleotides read TGCGCCAGCAGCTCGCTGACATCCTCAACTAATGAAAAACTGTTTTTT.

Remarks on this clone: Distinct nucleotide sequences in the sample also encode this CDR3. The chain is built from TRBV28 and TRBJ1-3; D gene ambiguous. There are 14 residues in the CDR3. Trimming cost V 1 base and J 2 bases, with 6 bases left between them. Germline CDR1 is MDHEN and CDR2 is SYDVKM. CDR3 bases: TGTGCCAGCAGTTTATCCGGGACTGGAAACACCATATATTTT. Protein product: CASSLSGTGNTIYF.

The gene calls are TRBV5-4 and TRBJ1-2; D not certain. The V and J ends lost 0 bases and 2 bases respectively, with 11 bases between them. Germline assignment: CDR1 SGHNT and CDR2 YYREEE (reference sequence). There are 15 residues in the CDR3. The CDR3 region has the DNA TGTGCCAGCAGCTTGGGACACGCGATCAACTATGGCTACACCTTC. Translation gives CASSLGHAINYGYTF.

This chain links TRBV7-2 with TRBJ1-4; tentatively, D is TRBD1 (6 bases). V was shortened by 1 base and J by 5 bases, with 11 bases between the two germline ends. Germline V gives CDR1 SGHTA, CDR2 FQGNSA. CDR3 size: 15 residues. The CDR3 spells CASSLGWQGNEKLFF. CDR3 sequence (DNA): TGTGCCAGCAGCTTAGGCTGGCAGGGGAATGAAAAACTGTTTTTT.

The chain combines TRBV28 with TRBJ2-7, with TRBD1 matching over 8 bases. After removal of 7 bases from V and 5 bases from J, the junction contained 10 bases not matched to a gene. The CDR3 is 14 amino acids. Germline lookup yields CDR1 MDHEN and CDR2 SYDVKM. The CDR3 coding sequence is TGTGCCAGCAAAGGAAATCAACAGGGGGACGAGCAGTACTTC. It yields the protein CASKGNQQGDEQYF.

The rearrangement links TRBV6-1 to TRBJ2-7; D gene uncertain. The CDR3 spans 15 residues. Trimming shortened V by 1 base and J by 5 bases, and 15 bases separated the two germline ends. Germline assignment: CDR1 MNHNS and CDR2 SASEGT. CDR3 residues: CASSEGSAVVDEQYF. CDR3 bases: TGTGCCAGCAGTGAAGGCAGCGCGGTAGTCGACGAGCAGTACTTC.

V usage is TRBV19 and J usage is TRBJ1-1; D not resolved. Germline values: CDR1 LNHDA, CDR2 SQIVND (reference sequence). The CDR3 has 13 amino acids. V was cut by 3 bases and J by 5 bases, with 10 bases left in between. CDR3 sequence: CASSILGRTEAFF. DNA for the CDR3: TGTGCCAGTAGTATCCTCGGGAGGACTGAAGCTTTCTTT.

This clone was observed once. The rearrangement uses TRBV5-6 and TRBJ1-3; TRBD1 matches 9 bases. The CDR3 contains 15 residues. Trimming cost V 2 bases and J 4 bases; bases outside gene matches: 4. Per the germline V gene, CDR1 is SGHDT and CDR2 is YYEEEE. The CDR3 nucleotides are TGTGCCAGCAGCTTAACCGGGACAGGGGGAAACACCATATATTTT. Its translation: CASSLTGTGGNTIYF.

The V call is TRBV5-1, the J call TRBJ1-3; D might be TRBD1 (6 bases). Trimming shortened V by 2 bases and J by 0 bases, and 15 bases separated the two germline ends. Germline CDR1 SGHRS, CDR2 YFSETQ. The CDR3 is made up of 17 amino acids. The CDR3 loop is CASSFSGTRRSGNTIYF. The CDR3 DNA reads TGCGCCAGCAGCTTTTCCGGGACAAGACGCTCTGGAAACACCATATATTTT.

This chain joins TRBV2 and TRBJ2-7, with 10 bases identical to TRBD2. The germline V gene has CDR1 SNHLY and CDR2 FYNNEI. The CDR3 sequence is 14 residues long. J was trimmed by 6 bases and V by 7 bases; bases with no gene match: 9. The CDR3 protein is CASTPVAGGSEQYF. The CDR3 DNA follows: TGTGCCAGCACACCTGTAGCGGGAGGAAGCGAGCAGTACTTC.

Written as DNA, the CDR3 is TGTGCCAGCAGTTTTACCAGGTATAGCAATCAGCCCCAGCATTTT. Protein product: CASSFTRYSNQPQHF. This chain connects TRBV6-1 to TRBJ1-5, with D unclear. This CDR3 contains 15 residues. The germline V gene has CDR1 MNHNS and CDR2 SASEGT. With 5 bases removed from V and 0 bases from J, the gap between germline ends came to 11 bases.

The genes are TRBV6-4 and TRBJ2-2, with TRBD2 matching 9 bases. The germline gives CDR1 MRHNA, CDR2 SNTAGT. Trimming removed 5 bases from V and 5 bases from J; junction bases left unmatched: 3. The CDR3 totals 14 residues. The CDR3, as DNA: TGTGCCAGCAGTTCTAGCGGGGAAACCGGGGAGCTGTTTTTT. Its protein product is CASSSSGETGELFF.

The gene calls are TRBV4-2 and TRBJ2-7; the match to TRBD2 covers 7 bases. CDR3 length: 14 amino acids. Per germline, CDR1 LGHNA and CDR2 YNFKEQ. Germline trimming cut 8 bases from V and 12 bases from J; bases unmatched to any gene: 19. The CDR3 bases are TGTGCCAGCGCGGAAGATAGCGGGCTCGCGACGAGGTACTTC. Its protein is CASAEDSGLATRYF.

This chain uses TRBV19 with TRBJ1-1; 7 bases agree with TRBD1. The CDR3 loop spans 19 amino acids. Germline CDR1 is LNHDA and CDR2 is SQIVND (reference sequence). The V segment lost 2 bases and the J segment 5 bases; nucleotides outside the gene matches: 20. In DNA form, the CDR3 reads TGTGCCAGTAGTATACTCCGGCGTAATTCCGACAGGGCCAAAACTGAAGCTTTCTTT. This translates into CASSILRRNSDRAKTEAFF. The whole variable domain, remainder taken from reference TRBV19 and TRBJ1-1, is DGGITQSPKYLFRKEGQNVTLSCEQNLNHDAMYWYRQDPGQGLRLIYYSQIVNDFQKGDIAEGYSVSREKKESFPLTVTSAQKNPTAFYLCASSILRRNSDRAKTEAFFGQGTRLTVV.

The DNA for the CDR3 is TGTGCCAGCAGCACAGGGTCCTACAATGAGCAGTTCTTC. As protein: CASSTGSYNEQFF. This chain joins TRBV7-2 and TRBJ2-1; a weak D match, TRBD1 (6 bases). The V end was cut by 5 bases, the J end by 1 base, with 6 bases between. Germline CDR1 is SGHTA and CDR2 is FQGNSA. This CDR3 spans 13 amino acids.

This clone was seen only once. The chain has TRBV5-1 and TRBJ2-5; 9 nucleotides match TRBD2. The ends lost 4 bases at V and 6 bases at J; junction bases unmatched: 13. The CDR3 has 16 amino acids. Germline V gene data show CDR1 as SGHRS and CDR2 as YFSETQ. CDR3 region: CASSPEGAGGPQTQYF. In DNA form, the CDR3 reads TGCGCCAGCAGCCCTGAAGGGGCGGGAGGGCCCCAGACCCAGTACTTC.

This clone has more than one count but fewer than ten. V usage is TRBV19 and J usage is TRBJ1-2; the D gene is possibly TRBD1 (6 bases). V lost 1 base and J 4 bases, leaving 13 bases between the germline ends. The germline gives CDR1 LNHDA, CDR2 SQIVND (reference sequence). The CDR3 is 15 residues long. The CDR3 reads CASSIGGPDPYGYTF. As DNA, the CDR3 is TGTGCCAGTAGTATAGGGGGGCCGGACCCCTATGGCTACACCTTC.

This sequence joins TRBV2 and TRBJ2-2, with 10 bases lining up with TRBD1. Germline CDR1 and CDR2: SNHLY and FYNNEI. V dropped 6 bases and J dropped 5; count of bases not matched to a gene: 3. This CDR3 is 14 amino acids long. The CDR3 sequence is CASSRDRGTGELFF. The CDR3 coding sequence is TGTGCCAGCAGCCGGGACAGGGGAACCGGGGAGCTGTTTTTT.

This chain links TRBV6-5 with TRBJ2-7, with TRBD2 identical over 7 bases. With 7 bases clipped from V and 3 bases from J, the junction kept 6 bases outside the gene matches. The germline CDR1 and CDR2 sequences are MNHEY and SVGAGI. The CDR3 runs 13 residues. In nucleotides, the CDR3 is TGTGCCAGCACCCCGGGGGGACTCTACGAGCAGTACTTC. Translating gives CASTPGGLYEQYF.

The CDR3 sequence: CASSGDLGDTDTQYF. As DNA, the CDR3 is TGCGCCAGCTCAGGGGACCTGGGAGACACAGATACGCAGTATTTT. V gene TRBV5-1 combines with J gene TRBJ2-3; a weak D match, TRBD1 (6 bases). Trimming shortened V by 7 bases and J by 2 bases, and 17 bases separated the two germline ends. The CDR3 is made up of 15 amino acids. Germline V gene lookup returns CDR1 SGHRS and CDR2 YFSETQ.

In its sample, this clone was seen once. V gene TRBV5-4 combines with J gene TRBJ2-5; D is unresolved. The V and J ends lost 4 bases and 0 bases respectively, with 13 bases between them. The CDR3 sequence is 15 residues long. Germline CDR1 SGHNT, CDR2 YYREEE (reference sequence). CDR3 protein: CASSPSYPDQETQYF. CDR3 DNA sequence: TGTGCCAGCAGCCCCTCCTACCCGGACCAAGAGACCCAGTACTTC.

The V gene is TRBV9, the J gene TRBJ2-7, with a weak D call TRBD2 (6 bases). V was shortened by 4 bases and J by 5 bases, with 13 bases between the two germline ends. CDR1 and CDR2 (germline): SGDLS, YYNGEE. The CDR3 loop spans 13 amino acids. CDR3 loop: CASSPSRGNEQYF. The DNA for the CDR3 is TGTGCCAGCAGCCCCAGCCGGGGGAACGAGCAGTACTTC.